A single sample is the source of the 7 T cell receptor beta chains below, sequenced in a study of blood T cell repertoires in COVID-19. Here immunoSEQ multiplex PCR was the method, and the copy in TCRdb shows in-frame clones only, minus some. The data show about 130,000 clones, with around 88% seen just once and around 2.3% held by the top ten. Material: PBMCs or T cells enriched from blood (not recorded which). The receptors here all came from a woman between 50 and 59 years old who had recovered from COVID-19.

CDR3 sequence: CASGRGNQPQHF. DNA for the CDR3: TGTGCCAGCGGAAGGGGAAATCAGCCCCAGCATTTT. The chain uses TRBV27 and TRBJ1-5; possibly TRBD1 for D (5 bases). Trimming left V 8 bases short and J 4 bases short, with 9 bases between. There are 12 residues in the CDR3. Germline assignment: CDR1 MNHEY and CDR2 SMNVEV (reference sequence).

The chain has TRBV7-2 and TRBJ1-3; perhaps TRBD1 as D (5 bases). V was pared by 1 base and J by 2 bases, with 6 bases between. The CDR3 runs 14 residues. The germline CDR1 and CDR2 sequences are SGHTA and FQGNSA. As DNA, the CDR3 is TGTGCCAGCAGCTTAGAGGGGACTGGAAACACCATATATTTT. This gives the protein CASSLEGTGNTIYF.

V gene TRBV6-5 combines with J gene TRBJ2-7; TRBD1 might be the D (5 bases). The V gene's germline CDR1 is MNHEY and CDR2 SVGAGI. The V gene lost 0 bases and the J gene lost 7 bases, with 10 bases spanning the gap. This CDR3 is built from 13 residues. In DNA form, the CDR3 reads TGTGCCAGCAGTTACTCAAAGGGGTTTGAGCAGTACTTC. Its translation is CASSYSKGFEQYF.

CDR3 sequence: CASSQGGGGTGAYEQYF. DNA of the CDR3: TGTGCCAGCAGCCAAGGCGGGGGAGGGACAGGGGCTTACGAGCAGTACTTC. This sequence joins TRBV3-1 (or the pseudogene TRBV3-2) and TRBJ2-7, with 10 positions matching TRBD1. The CDR3 totals 17 residues. J was trimmed by 4 bases and V by 1 base; bases with no gene match: 10. Germline-derived CDR1 and CDR2 are LGHDT and YNNKEL (reference sequence).

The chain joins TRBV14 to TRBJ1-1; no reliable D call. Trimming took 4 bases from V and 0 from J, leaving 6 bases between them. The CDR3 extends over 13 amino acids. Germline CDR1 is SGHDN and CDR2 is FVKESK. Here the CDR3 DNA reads TGTGCCAGCAGCCGTCAGGTGAACACTGAAGCTTTCTTT. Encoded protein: CASSRQVNTEAFF.

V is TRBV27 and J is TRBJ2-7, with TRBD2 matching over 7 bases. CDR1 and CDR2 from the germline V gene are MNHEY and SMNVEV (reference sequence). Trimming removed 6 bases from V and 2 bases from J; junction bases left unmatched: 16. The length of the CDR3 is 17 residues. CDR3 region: CASSYQTNGGFPYEQYF. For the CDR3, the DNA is TGTGCCAGCAGCTACCAGACAAACGGGGGGTTCCCCTACGAGCAGTACTTC.

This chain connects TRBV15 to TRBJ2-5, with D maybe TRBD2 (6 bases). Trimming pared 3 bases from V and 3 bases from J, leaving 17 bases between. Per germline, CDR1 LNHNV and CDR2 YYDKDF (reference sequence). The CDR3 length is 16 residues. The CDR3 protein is CATSRPPGLGEETQYF. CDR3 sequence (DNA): TGTGCCACCAGCAGGCCCCCGGGACTGGGCGAAGAGACCCAGTACTTC.